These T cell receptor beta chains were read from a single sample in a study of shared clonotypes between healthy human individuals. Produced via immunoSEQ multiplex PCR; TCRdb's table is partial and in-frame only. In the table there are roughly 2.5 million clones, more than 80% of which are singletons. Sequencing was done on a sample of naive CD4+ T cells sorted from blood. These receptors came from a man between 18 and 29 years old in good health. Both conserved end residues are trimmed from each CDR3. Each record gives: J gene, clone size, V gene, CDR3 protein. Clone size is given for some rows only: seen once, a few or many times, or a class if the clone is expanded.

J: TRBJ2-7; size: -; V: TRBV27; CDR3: ASSSEGQRVFGEQY
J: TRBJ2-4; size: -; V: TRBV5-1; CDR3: ASSHLAGTKNIQY
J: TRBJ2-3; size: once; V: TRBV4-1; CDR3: ASRTGGAPDTQY
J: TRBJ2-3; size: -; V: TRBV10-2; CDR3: ASSEAGYRSTDTQY
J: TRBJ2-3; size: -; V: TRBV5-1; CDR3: ASSLGSADTQY
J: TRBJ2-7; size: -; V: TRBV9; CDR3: ASSFGLAGGEQY
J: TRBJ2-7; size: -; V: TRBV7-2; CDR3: ASSSPGASAYEQY
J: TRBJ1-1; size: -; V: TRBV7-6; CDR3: ASSLGAAAVNTEAF
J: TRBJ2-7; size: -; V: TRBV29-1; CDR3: SVVPGNGEQY
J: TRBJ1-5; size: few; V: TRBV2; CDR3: ASSVGSNQPQH
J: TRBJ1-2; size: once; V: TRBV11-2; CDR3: ASSLGGQGAYGYT
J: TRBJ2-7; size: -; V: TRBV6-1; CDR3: ASNLRGKGEDEQY
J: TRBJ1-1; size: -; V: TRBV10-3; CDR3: AIRREEEAF
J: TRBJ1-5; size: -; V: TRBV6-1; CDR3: ASRGQGGNQPQH
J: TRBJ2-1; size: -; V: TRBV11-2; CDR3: ASSTIAGGLRNEQF
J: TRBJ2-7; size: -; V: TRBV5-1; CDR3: ASSLGGPYEQY
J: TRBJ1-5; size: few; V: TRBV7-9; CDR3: ASSGGQESQPQH
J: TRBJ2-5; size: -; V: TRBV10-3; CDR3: AINLGRGETQY
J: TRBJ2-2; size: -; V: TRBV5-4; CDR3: ASSLEGGANTGELF
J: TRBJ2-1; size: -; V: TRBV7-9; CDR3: ASSASLTYNEQF
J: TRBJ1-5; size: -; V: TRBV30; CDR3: AWSTANSNQPQH
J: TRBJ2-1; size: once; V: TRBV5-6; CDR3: ASRSEVVSVGEQF
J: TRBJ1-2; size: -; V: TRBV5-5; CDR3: ASSSTIGSAVLNYGYT
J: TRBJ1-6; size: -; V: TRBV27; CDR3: ASRLKPGTGMAYNSPLH
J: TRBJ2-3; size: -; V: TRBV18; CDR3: ASSPLGTGLTDTQY
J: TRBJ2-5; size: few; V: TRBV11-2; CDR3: ASSPNLETQY
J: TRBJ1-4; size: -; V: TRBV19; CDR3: ASSTGAKATNEKLF
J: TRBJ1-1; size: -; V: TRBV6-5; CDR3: ASVPGAGRNTEAF
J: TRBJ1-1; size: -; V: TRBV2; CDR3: ASSPTSRTLNTEAF
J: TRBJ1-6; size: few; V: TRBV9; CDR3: ASSVSGAYNSPLH
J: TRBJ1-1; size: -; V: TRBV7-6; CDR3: ASSPTANTEAF
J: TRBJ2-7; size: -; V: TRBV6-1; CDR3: ASSEAHPAGRSYEQY
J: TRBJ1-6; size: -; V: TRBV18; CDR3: ASSPRNRPGQSSPLH
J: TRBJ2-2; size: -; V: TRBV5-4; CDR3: ASSLSGLAGVTGELF
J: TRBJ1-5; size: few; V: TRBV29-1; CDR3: SVIGQGSNQPQH
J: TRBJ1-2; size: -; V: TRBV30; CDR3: AWRRFLGDYYGYT
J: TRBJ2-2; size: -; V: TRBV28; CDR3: ATAGPNTGELF
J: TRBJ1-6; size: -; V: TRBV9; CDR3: ASSPWQGITPLH